Below, 2 T cell receptor beta chains from the same sample are listed, as sequenced in a study of OX40 agonist ivuxolimab in advanced cancers. Profiled with immunoSEQ multiplex PCR; TCRdb holds only in-frame clones, not every one. Among over 55,000 clones listed, about 84% were seen once. This material consisted of CD4+ or CD8+ T cells sorted from blood, taken in a trial of the OX40 agonist ivuxolimab. All receptors come from an adult with an advanced solid tumor such as melanoma, head and neck, liver or kidney cancer.

V usage is TRBV7-2 and J usage is TRBJ2-3, with 8 bases matching TRBD2. The CDR3 spans 16 residues. The germline CDR1 and CDR2 sequences are SGHTA and FQGNSA. The J segment lost 3 bases and the V segment lost 5 bases, leaving 10 bases of the junction unmatched. The chain's CDR3 is CASSMGRSGGTDTQYF. The CDR3 DNA is TGTGCCAGCAGCATGGGACGTTCGGGGGGGACAGATACGCAGTATTTT.

V gene TRBV4-1 combines with J gene TRBJ2-2; 10 bases agree with TRBD2. Trimming at V came to 2 bases and at J to 5 bases, leaving 8 bases not matched to a gene. The germline V gene has CDR1 MGHRA and CDR2 YSYEKL. The CDR3 loop spans 17 amino acids. CDR3 in amino acids: CASSQLTSGVGTGELFF. The CDR3 DNA reads as TGCGCCAGCAGCCAACTAACTAGCGGGGTGGGGACCGGGGAGCTGTTTTTT.